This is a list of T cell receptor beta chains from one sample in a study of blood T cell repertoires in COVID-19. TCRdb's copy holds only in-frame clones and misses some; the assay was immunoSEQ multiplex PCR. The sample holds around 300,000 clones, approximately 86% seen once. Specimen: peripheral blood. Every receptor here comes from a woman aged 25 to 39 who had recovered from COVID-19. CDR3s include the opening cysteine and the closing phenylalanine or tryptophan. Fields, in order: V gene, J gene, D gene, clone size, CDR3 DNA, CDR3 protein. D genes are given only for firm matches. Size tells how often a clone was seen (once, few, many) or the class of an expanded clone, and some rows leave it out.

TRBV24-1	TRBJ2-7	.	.	TGTGCCACCAGTGATGCCCGAGGGAACCCCTACGAGCAGTACTTC	CATSDARGNPYEQYF
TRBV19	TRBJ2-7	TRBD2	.	TGTGCCAGTAGTCCAGGGACTAGCGGGGGATACGAGCAGTACTTC	CASSPGTSGGYEQYF
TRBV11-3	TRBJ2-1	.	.	TGTGCCAGCAGCCCCATGGGGACTTCTCTCCATGAGCAGTTCTTC	CASSPMGTSLHEQFF
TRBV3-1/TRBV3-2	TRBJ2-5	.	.	TGTGCCAGCAGCCAAGAATCCTGGGACTCTAAAGAGACCCAGTACTTC	CASSQESWDSKETQYF
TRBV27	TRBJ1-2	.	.	TGTGCCAGCAGTTTAGTCCCGGGGGCTAACTATGGCTACACCTTC	CASSLVPGANYGYTF
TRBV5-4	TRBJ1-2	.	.	TGTGCCAGCAGCTTTGACAGAAACTATGGCTACACCTTC	CASSFDRNYGYTF
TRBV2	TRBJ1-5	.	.	TGTGCCAGCAGTGATCTCACCAGTCAGCCCCAGCATTTT	CASSDLTSQPQHF
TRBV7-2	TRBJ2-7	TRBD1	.	TGTGCCAGCAGCCCCCCCGGGACAGGGTCCTACGAGCAGTACTTC	CASSPPGTGSYEQYF
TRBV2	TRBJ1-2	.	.	TGTGCCAGCAGTAGGACACTTGGCTACACCTTC	CASSRTLGYTF
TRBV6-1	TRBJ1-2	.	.	TGTGCCAGCAGTGAACCCTACCTTCGGGACTATGGCTACACCTTC	CASSEPYLRDYGYTF
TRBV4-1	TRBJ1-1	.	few	TGCGCCAGCAGCCAAGCATCGACCCAGGGGAAAGCTTTCTTT	CASSQASTQGKAFF
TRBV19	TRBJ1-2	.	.	TGTGCCAGTAGCACAGGGTCTCATGGCTACACCTTC	CASSTGSHGYTF
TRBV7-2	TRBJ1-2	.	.	TGTGCCAGCAGCGCCGCGCGGGGGCCTGGAAGGCGCTATGGCTACACCTTC	CASSAARGPGRRYGYTF
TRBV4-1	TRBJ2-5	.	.	TGCGCCAGCAGCCAAACGGGTGAGACCCAGTACTTC	CASSQTGETQYF
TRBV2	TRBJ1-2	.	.	TGTGCCAGCAGCGGCGAGGGACTGAGAACTGGCTACACCTTC	CASSGEGLRTGYTF
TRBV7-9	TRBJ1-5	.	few	TGTGCCAGCAGCCCAGGGTATAGCAATCAGCCCCAGCATTTT	CASSPGYSNQPQHF
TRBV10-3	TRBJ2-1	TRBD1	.	TGTGCCATCAGGAGGGGGCTTAGCGATGAGCAGTTCTTC	CAIRRGLSDEQFF
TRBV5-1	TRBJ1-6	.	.	TGCGCCAGCAGCTTAGCAGGGCGGTCACCCCTCCACTTT	CASSLAGRSPLHF
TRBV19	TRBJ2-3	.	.	TGTGCCAGTAGTATGAGTGGAGGAGATACGCAGTATTTT	CASSMSGGDTQYF
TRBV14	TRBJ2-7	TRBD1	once	TGTGCCAGCAGCCAAGGAAAGGGGGCCACCTACGAGCAGTACTTC	CASSQGKGATYEQYF
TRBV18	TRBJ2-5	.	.	TGTGCCAGCTCACCTGACAGCCAAGAGACCCAGTACTTC	CASSPDSQETQYF
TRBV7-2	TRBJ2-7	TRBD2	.	TGTGCCAGCAGCTTAGATGACGGGAGGTCCTACGAGCAGTACTTC	CASSLDDGRSYEQYF
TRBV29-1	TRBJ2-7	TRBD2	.	TGCAGCGTTGAGTTCACAAGCGGGGTCTACGAGCAGTACTTC	CSVEFTSGVYEQYF
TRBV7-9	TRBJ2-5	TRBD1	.	TGTGCCAGCAACATAGGGGGCAGGGGAGAGGGCGAGACCCAGTACTTC	CASNIGGRGEGETQYF
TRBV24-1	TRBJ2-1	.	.	TGTGCCACCAGTGACACCGGGAGCTACAATGAGCAGTTCTTC	CATSDTGSYNEQFF
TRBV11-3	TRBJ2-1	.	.	TGTGCCAGCAGCTCACGGGAGAGGTCCTACAATGAGCAGTTCTTC	CASSSRERSYNEQFF
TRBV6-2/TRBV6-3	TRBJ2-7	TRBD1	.	TGTGCCAGCAGTTACAGGGGGCCGAGCTCCTACGAGCAGTACTTC	CASSYRGPSSYEQYF
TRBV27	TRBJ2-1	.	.	TGTGCCAGCAGTTCCCTCTTACTAAGGGCGAGGGACTACAATGAGCAGTTCTTC	CASSSLLLRARDYNEQFF
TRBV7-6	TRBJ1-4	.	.	TGTGCCAGCAGCACCGACCCCTACAGGGCCCAAGATGAAAAACTGTTTTTT	CASSTDPYRAQDEKLFF
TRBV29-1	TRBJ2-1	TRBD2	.	TGCAGCGTCCCCCTAGGGGGCCAGACTAGCGGGGGGGCCGAATCCTACAATGAGCAGTTCTTC	CSVPLGGQTSGGAESYNEQFF
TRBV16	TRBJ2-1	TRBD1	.	TGTGCCAGCAGCCAGTTAGCAGGGACAGCCAATGAGCAGTTCTTC	CASSQLAGTANEQFF
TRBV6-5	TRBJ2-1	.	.	TGTGCCAGCAGTTACCGGACAGACAGAATAATCAATGAGCAGTTCTTC	CASSYRTDRIINEQFF
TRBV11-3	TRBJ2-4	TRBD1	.	TGTGCCAGCAGCTCGACAGGGAAAAACATTCAGTACTTC	CASSSTGKNIQYF
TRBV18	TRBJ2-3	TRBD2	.	TGTGCCAGCTCACCTAGGACTAGCGGGAGAGGAAGAGATACGCAGTATTTT	CASSPRTSGRGRDTQYF
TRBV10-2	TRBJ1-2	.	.	TGCGCCAGCAGTGAGTCACGGGTAGACTATGGCTACACCTTC	CASSESRVDYGYTF
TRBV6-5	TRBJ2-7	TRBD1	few	TGTGCCAGCAGTCAGGACAGGTTCCCCTACGAGCAGTACTTC	CASSQDRFPYEQYF
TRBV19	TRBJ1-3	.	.	TGTGCCAGCTCCCCTATTCTACTTGGAAACACCATATATTTT	CASSPILLGNTIYF
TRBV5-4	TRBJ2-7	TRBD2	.	TGTGCCAGCAGCTCCGGACTAGCGGGAGACCAGCAGTACTTC	CASSSGLAGDQQYF
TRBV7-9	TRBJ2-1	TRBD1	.	TGTGCCAGCAGCATCGGGACAGGGGTCTACAATGAGCAGTTCTTC	CASSIGTGVYNEQFF
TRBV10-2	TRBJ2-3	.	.	TGCGCCAGCTTTTTTCGAGGGTACACAGATACGCAGTATTTT	CASFFRGYTDTQYF
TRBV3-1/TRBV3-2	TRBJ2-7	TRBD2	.	TGTGCCAGCAGCTCTCCGACTAGCGGGTTTTACGAGCAGTACTTC	CASSSPTSGFYEQYF
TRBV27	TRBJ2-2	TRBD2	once	TGTGCCAGCAGTTTAGCGGGAGGGCCCAAGGACACCGGGGAGCTGTTTTTT	CASSLAGGPKDTGELFF
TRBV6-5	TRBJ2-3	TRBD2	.	TGTGCCAGCAGACAGGGACTAGCGAGCACAGATACGCAGTATTTT	CASRQGLASTDTQYF
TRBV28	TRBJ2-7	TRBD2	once	TGTGCCAGCAGTTCCACTAGCGGGAGGCAGTACGAGCAGTACTTC	CASSSTSGRQYEQYF
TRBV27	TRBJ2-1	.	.	TGTGCCAGCAGTCCCGACACCGACTCCTACAATGAGCAGTTCTTC	CASSPDTDSYNEQFF
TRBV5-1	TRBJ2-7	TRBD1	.	TGCGCCAGCAGAGATACAGGGGGGTCCTACGAGCAGTACTTC	CASRDTGGSYEQYF
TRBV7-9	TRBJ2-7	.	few	TGTGCCAGCAGTAACAGGGCTTTCGGGGACGAGCAGTACTTC	CASSNRAFGDEQYF
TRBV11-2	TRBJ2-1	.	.	TGTGCCAGCAGCTTAGTTATTGGCGGGACGAGGAATGAGCAGTTCTTC	CASSLVIGGTRNEQFF